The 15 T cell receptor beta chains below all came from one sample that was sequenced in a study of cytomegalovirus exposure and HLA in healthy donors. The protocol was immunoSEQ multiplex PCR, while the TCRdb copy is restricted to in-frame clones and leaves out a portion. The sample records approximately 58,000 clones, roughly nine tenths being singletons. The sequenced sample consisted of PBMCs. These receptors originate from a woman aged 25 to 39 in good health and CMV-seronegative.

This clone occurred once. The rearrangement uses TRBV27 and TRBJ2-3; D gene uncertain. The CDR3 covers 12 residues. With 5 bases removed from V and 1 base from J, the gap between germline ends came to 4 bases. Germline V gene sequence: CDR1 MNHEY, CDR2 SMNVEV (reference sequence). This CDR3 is CASSVGTDTQYF. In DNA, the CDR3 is TGTGCCAGCAGTGTAGGCACAGATACGCAGTATTTT.

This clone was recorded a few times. For the CDR3, the DNA is TGCAGCGTCACAGGGCCGGAAGCTTTCTTT. Amino acids: CSVTGPEAFF. This sequence joins TRBV29-1 and TRBJ1-1; TRBD1 is a possible D gene (6 bases). With 6 bases removed from V and 8 bases from J, the gap between germline ends came to 10 bases. CDR1 is SQVTM and CDR2 is ANQGSEA in the germline V gene. The CDR3 contains 10 residues. The full variable domain, in which reference TRBV29-1 and TRBJ1-1 provide the parts outside the CDR3, is SAVISQKPSRDICQRGTSLTIQCQVDSQVTMMFWYRQQPGQSLTLIATANQGSEATYESGFVIDKFPISRPNLTFSTLTVSNMSPEDSSIYLCSVTGPEAFFGQGTRLTVV.

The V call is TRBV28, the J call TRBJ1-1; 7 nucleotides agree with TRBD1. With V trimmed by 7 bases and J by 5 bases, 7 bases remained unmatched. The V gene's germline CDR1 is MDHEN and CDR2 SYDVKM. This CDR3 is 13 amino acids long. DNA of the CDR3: TGTGCCAGCACCCCGGGACAGCAGACTGAAGCTTTCTTT. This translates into CASTPGQQTEAFF.

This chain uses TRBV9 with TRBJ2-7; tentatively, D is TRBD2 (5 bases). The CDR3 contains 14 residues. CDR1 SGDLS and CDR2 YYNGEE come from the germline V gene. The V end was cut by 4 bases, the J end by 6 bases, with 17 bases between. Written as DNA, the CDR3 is TGTGCCAGCAGCCCCCAAACTAGTAGGGCCGAGCAGTACTTC. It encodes CASSPQTSRAEQYF.

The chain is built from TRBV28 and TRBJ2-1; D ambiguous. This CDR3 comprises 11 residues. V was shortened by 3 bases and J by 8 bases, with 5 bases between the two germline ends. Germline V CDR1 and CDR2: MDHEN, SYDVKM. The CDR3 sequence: CASSFFDEQFF. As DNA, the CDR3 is TGTGCCAGCAGTTTTTTCGATGAGCAGTTCTTC.

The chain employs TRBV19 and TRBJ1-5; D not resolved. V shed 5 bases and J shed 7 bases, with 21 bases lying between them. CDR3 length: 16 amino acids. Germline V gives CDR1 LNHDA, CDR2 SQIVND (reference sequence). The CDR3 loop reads CASSPGLWGKGQPQHF. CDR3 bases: TGTGCCAGTAGTCCGGGGTTATGGGGTAAAGGGCAGCCCCAGCATTTT.

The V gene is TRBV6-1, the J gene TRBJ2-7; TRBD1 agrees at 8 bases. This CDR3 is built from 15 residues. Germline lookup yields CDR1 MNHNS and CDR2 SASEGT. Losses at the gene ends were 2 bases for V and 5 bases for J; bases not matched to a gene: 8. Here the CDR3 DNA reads TGTGCCAGCAGTGAACACAGGGGGTTAACGGACGAGCAGTACTTC. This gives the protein CASSEHRGLTDEQYF.

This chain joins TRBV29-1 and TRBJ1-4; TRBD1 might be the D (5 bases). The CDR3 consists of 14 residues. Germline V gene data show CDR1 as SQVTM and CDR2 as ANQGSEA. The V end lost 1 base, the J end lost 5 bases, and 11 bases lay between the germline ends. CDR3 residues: CSVEGWGGNEKLFF. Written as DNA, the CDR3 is TGCAGCGTTGAAGGGTGGGGGGGAAATGAAAAACTGTTTTTT.

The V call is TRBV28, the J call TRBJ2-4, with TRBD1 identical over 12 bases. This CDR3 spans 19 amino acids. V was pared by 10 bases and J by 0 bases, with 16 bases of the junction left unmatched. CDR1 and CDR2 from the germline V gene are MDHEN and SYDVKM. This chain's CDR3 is CATLEPWDRGRGAKNIQYF. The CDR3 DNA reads TGTGCCACCCTAGAGCCCTGGGACAGGGGGCGAGGAGCCAAAAACATTCAGTACTTC.

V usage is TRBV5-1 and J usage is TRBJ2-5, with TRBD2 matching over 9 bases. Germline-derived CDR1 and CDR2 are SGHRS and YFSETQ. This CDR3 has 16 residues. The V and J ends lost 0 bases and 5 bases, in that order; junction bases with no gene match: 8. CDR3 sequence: CASSLVIHTSGETQYF. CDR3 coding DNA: TGCGCCAGCAGCTTGGTGATCCACACTAGCGGGGAGACCCAGTACTTC.

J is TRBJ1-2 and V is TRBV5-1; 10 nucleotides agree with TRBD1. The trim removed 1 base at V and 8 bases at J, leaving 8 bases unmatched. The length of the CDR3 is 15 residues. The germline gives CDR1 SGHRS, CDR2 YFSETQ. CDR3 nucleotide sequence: TGCGCCAGCAGCTTGATGGGCGGACAGGGGGACGGCTACACCTTC. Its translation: CASSLMGGQGDGYTF.

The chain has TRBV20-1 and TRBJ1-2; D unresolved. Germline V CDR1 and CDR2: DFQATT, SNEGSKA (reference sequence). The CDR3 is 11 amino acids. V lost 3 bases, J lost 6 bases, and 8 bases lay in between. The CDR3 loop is CSARRGNGYTF. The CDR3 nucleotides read TGCAGTGCTAGGAGAGGAAATGGCTACACCTTC.

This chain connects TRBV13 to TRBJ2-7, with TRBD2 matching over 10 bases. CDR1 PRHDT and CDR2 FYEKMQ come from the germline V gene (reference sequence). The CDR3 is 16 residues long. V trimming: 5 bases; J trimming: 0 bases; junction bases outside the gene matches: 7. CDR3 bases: TGTGCCAGCAGCCTCTTAGCGGGAGGAAGCTCCTACGAGCAGTACTTC. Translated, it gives CASSLLAGGSSYEQYF.

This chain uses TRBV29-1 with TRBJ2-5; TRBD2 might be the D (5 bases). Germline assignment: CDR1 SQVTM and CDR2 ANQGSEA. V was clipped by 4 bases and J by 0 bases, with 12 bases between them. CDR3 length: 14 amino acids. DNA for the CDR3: TGCAGCGTTGGATTTGGAGGTAACCAAGAGACCCAGTACTTC. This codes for CSVGFGGNQETQYF. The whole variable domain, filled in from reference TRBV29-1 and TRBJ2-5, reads SAVISQKPSRDICQRGTSLTIQCQVDSQVTMMFWYRQQPGQSLTLIATANQGSEATYESGFVIDKFPISRPNLTFSTLTVSNMSPEDSSIYLCSVGFGGNQETQYFGPGTRLLVL.

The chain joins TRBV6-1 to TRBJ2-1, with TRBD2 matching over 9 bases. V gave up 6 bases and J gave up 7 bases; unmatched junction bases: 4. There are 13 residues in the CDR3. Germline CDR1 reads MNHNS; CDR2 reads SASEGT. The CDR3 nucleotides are TGTGCCAGCAGAGGGCTAGCGGGGAATGAGCAGTTCTTC. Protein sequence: CASRGLAGNEQFF.